These T cell receptor beta chains were read from a single sample in a study of blood T cell repertoires in COVID-19. Profiled with immunoSEQ multiplex PCR; TCRdb holds only in-frame clones, not every one. Of fewer than 200,000 clones listed, about 87% are singletons. The sample comprised peripheral blood. The origin of the receptors is a man in his sixties with acute or convalescent COVID-19. The CDR3 runs from the conserved cysteine through the conserved F or W. The order of the fields is clone size, D gene, V gene, CDR3 length, J gene, CDR3 protein, CDR3 DNA. The D gene is left open where the match is weak. Size is stated for part of the rows, as once, few or many counts, or as a class when the clone is expanded.

clone size: .
D gene: .
V gene: TRBV2
CDR3 length: 12
J gene: TRBJ2-3
CDR3 protein: CASSLSTDTQYF
CDR3 DNA: TGTGCCAGCAGCCTCAGCACAGATACGCAGTATTTT

clone size: .
D gene: .
V gene: TRBV10-3
CDR3 length: 14
J gene: TRBJ2-5
CDR3 protein: CAISEGQLQETQYF
CDR3 DNA: TGTGCCATCAGTGAAGGACAGCTCCAAGAGACCCAGTACTTC

clone size: .
D gene: .
V gene: TRBV30
CDR3 length: 14
J gene: TRBJ1-1
CDR3 protein: CAWSGGVEITEAFF
CDR3 DNA: TGTGCCTGGAGTGGGGGGGTAGAGATCACTGAAGCTTTCTTT

clone size: .
D gene: .
V gene: TRBV2
CDR3 length: 13
J gene: TRBJ2-2
CDR3 protein: CASSRGVTGELFF
CDR3 DNA: TGTGCCAGCAGCCGCGGTGTAACCGGGGAGCTGTTTTTT

clone size: .
D gene: TRBD1
V gene: TRBV6-5
CDR3 length: 15
J gene: TRBJ2-5
CDR3 protein: CASSTPGTGRETQYF
CDR3 DNA: TGTGCCAGCAGTACGCCCGGGACAGGGAGAGAGACCCAGTACTTC

clone size: .
D gene: .
V gene: TRBV7-8
CDR3 length: 15
J gene: TRBJ1-3
CDR3 protein: CASRLRQSSGNTIYF
CDR3 DNA: TGTGCCAGCAGACTCCGACAGAGCTCTGGAAACACCATATATTTT

clone size: .
D gene: .
V gene: TRBV11-2
CDR3 length: 13
J gene: TRBJ2-5
CDR3 protein: CASSPLQEGTQYF
CDR3 DNA: TGTGCCAGCAGCCCCCTCCAGGAGGGGACCCAGTACTTC

clone size: .
D gene: TRBD1
V gene: TRBV11-3
CDR3 length: 17
J gene: TRBJ2-6
CDR3 protein: CASGDRALSSGANVLTF
CDR3 DNA: TGTGCCAGCGGAGACAGGGCCCTTAGCTCTGGGGCCAACGTCCTGACTTTC

clone size: .
D gene: .
V gene: TRBV5-1
CDR3 length: 16
J gene: TRBJ1-1
CDR3 protein: CASSFGQAWGNTEAFF
CDR3 DNA: TGCGCCAGCAGCTTCGGGCAGGCGTGGGGCAACACTGAAGCTTTCTTT

clone size: .
D gene: .
V gene: TRBV11-3
CDR3 length: 13
J gene: TRBJ1-5
CDR3 protein: CASSFGMDQPQHF
CDR3 DNA: TGTGCCAGCAGCTTCGGGATGGATCAGCCCCAGCATTTT

clone size: once
D gene: TRBD1
V gene: TRBV9
CDR3 length: 14
J gene: TRBJ1-6
CDR3 protein: CASKIGQGDSPLHF
CDR3 DNA: TGTGCCAGCAAGATCGGACAGGGTGATTCACCCCTCCACTTT

clone size: .
D gene: TRBD1
V gene: TRBV10-3
CDR3 length: 16
J gene: TRBJ1-4
CDR3 protein: CAISENGQGEGEKLFF
CDR3 DNA: TGTGCCATCAGTGAGAACGGACAGGGCGAAGGTGAAAAACTGTTTTTT

clone size: .
D gene: TRBD1
V gene: TRBV7-9
CDR3 length: 13
J gene: TRBJ1-2
CDR3 protein: CASSIGQGDGYTF
CDR3 DNA: TGTGCCAGCAGCATAGGACAGGGAGATGGCTACACCTTC

clone size: .
D gene: TRBD2
V gene: TRBV5-8
CDR3 length: 17
J gene: TRBJ2-3
CDR3 protein: CASSWGDRDYLTDTQYF
CDR3 DNA: TGTGCCAGCAGCTGGGGCGACCGGGACTACTTAACAGATACGCAGTATTTT

clone size: .
D gene: .
V gene: TRBV6-5
CDR3 length: 14
J gene: TRBJ2-2
CDR3 protein: CASSYSRNTGELFF
CDR3 DNA: TGTGCCAGCAGTTACTCGAGGAACACCGGGGAGCTGTTTTTT

clone size: .
D gene: TRBD1
V gene: TRBV6-5
CDR3 length: 15
J gene: TRBJ2-5
CDR3 protein: CASTGTGAGQETQYF
CDR3 DNA: TGTGCCAGCACCGGAACAGGGGCAGGACAGGAGACCCAGTACTTC

clone size: .
D gene: .
V gene: TRBV5-1
CDR3 length: 14
J gene: TRBJ1-6
CDR3 protein: CASSLERGRIPLHF
CDR3 DNA: TGCGCCAGCAGCTTGGAAAGGGGCCGGATACCCCTCCACTTT

clone size: once
D gene: TRBD1
V gene: TRBV5-6
CDR3 length: 14
J gene: TRBJ1-6
CDR3 protein: CASSARQGDSPLHF
CDR3 DNA: TGTGCCAGCAGCGCTAGACAGGGGGATTCACCCCTCCACTTT

clone size: .
D gene: TRBD2
V gene: TRBV6-5
CDR3 length: 15
J gene: TRBJ2-1
CDR3 protein: CASSYGGTSGNEQFF
CDR3 DNA: TGTGCCAGCAGTTACGGGGGGACTAGCGGTAATGAGCAGTTCTTC

clone size: .
D gene: .
V gene: TRBV7-9
CDR3 length: 12
J gene: TRBJ1-1
CDR3 protein: CASSPPRGGAFF
CDR3 DNA: TGTGCCAGCAGCCCCCCTAGAGGGGGTGCTTTCTTT